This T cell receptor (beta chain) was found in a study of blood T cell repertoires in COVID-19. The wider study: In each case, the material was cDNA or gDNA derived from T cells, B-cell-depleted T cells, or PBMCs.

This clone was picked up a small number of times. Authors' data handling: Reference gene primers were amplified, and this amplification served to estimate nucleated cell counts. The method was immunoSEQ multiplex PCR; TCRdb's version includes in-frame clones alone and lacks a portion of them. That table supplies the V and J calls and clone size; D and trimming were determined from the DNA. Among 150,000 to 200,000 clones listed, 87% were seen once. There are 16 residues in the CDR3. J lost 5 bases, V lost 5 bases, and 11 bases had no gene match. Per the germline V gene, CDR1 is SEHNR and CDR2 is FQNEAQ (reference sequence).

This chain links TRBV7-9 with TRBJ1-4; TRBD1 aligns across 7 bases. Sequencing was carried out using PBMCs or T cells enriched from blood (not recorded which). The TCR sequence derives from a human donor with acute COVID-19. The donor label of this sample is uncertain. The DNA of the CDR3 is TGTGCCAGCAGCGTAACCTCAGGGGGAAGAAATGAAAAACTGTTTTTT. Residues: CASSVTSGGRNEKLFF.